The source of this TCR beta chain is a study of cytomegalovirus exposure and HLA in healthy donors. The study's findings and limits: On later analysis, the bulk of CMV-associated TCR beta chains appeared to be HLA-restricted. Likely technical artifact: a cluster of highly shared sequence variants.

Germline loops: CDR1 SGHAT, CDR2 FQNNGV. V shed 5 bases and J 5 bases; nucleotides not matched to a gene: 12. This CDR3 contains 17 residues. Concerning this clone: The antigen remains unidentified.

Use of 60 Vbeta and 13 Jbeta primers characterized the PCR. Repertoires were generated with immunoSEQ multiplex PCR, while TCRdb's copy carries only in-frame clones and drops some. There are roughly 220,000 clones in the sample; 70% to 85% occur only once, and about 1.8% lies in the top ten. This clonotype was sampled from a man aged 50 to 60 in good health and CMV-seronegative. The material sequenced was PBMCs. J is TRBJ1-1 and V is TRBV11-2; 12 positions agree with TRBD1. CDR3: CASSAVPGQGAGTEAFF. The CDR3 DNA is TGTGCCAGCAGCGCAGTACCGGGACAGGGGGCCGGGACTGAAGCTTTCTTT. The whole variable domain, remainder taken from reference TRBV11-2 and TRBJ1-1, is EAGVAQSPRYKIIEKRQSVAFWCNPISGHATLYWYQQILGQGPKLLIQFQNNGVVDDSQLPKDRFSAERLKGVDSTLKIQPAKLEDSAVYLCASSAVPGQGAGTEAFFGQGTRLTVV.